One sample yielded the 15 T cell receptor beta chains listed below, sequenced in a study of blood T cell repertoires in COVID-19. Produced via immunoSEQ multiplex PCR; TCRdb's table is partial and in-frame only. The sample includes 170,000 or so clones, over 70% of them seen just once. Sequencing used peripheral blood. All receptors derive from a woman aged 60-70 years with acute or convalescent COVID-19.

There are a few counts of this clone. The J gene is TRBJ2-1, the V gene TRBV7-9; D perhaps matches TRBD1 (6 bases). V was shortened by 4 bases and J by 1 base, with 20 bases between the two germline ends. CDR1 and CDR2 (germline): SEHNR, FQNEAQ (reference sequence). The CDR3 runs 18 residues. Here the CDR3 DNA reads TGTGCCAGCAGCTCTTCATTACCCCGGGACAAATCCTACAATGAGCAGTTCTTC. As protein: CASSSSLPRDKSYNEQFF.

This rearrangement joins TRBV18 to TRBJ2-3; 9 bases map to TRBD2. The ends lost 5 bases at V and 5 bases at J; junction bases unmatched: 8. The CDR3 length is 15 residues. Per the germline V gene, CDR1 is KGHSH and CDR2 is LQKENI. The CDR3 DNA reads as TGTGCCAGCTCATACCCGGGACTAGCCGAAGATACGCAGTATTTT. Translating it yields CASSYPGLAEDTQYF.

This clone was detected once. The chain employs TRBV6-2 or TRBV6-3 and TRBJ2-2, with 10 bases aligning to TRBD1. CDR1 is MNHEY, CDR2 SVGEGT, per germline. This CDR3 has 15 residues. The J segment lost 6 bases and the V segment lost 6 bases, leaving 7 bases of the junction unmatched. The CDR3 DNA follows: TGTGCCAGCAGCTCCGACAGGGGGCTGGCCGGGGAGCTGTTTTTT. Translation: CASSSDRGLAGELFF.

The chain recombines TRBV7-6 with TRBJ1-1; tentatively, D is TRBD1 (5 bases). The CDR3 extends over 17 amino acids. Germline lookup yields CDR1 SGHVS and CDR2 FNYEAQ. V dropped 2 bases and J dropped 0 bases, with 16 bases sitting between them. This CDR3 reads CASSLYGARAMNTEAFF. CDR3 nucleotide sequence: TGTGCCAGCAGCTTATATGGGGCCAGGGCCATGAACACTGAAGCTTTCTTT.

The chain uses TRBV7-2 and TRBJ2-3, with 10 bases identical to TRBD2. The trim removed 5 bases at V and 6 bases at J, leaving 8 bases unmatched. Germline loops: CDR1 SGHTA, CDR2 FQGNSA. The CDR3 loop spans 15 amino acids. The CDR3 here is CASSTKRGGSDTQYF. DNA for the CDR3: TGTGCCAGCAGCACCAAGCGGGGGGGGTCCGATACGCAGTATTTT.

The chain recombines TRBV5-4 with TRBJ2-2; TRBD1 agrees at 7 bases. V was pared by 4 bases and J by 1 base, with 4 bases of the junction left unmatched. Germline V CDR1 and CDR2: SGHNT, YYREEE (reference sequence). This CDR3 is 15 amino acids long. Here the CDR3 DNA reads TGTGCCAGCAGCGCCCGGGACAGGAACACCGGGGAGCTGTTTTTT. This codes for CASSARDRNTGELFF.

This chain links TRBV19 with TRBJ2-2, with a tentative D call TRBD2 (5 bases). Germline V gene data show CDR1 as LNHDA and CDR2 as SQIVND (reference sequence). Trimming removed 6 bases from V and 0 bases from J, with 8 bases in between. CDR3 length: 14 residues. CDR3 in DNA: TGTGCCAGTAGAGCACTAGCGAACACCGGGGAGCTGTTTTTT. This codes for CASRALANTGELFF. Full variable domain (outside the CDR3, taken from reference TRBV19 and TRBJ2-2): DGGITQSPKYLFRKEGQNVTLSCEQNLNHDAMYWYRQDPGQGLRLIYYSQIVNDFQKGDIAEGYSVSREKKESFPLTVTSAQKNPTAFYLCASRALANTGELFFGEGSRLTVL.

This chain joins TRBV6-2 or TRBV6-3 and TRBJ1-2, with 8 bases matching TRBD1. There are 17 residues in the CDR3. Germline trimming cut 2 bases from V and 7 bases from J; bases unmatched to any gene: 15. In germline, CDR1 is MNHEY, CDR2 SVGEGT. The CDR3 is CASSYASSRWTGPGYTF. CDR3 nucleotides: TGTGCCAGCAGTTACGCCTCCTCCCGTTGGACAGGGCCTGGCTACACCTTC.

V usage is TRBV3-1 (or the pseudogene TRBV3-2) and J usage is TRBJ2-7; TRBD1 matches 9 bases. The V gene end was trimmed by 7 bases and the J gene end by 5 bases; junction bases not matched to a gene: 15. The CDR3 spans 16 residues. Germline V lookup: CDR1 LGHDT, CDR2 YNNKEL (reference sequence). The CDR3 DNA reads as TGTGCCAGCACCACACTGGCCGGGACAGGGTCCAACGAGCAGTACTTC. It codes for CASTTLAGTGSNEQYF.

This chain uses TRBV18 with TRBJ2-7; D is ambiguous. Trimming stripped 3 bases from V and 3 bases from J, with 9 bases between. Per the germline V gene, CDR1 is KGHSH and CDR2 is LQKENI. The CDR3 contains 13 residues. CDR3 amino acids: CASSPAGVYEQYF. The CDR3 nucleotides are TGTGCCAGCTCACCGGCCGGAGTCTACGAGCAGTACTTC.

This chain connects TRBV21-1 to TRBJ2-7; the table names TRBD2, a call not compared with the DNA. TRBV21-1 is noted as a pseudogene. The CDR3 has 15 amino acids. Here the CDR3 DNA reads TGTGCCAGCAGCAAAGAACGGGGGGCGTCCTACGAGCAGTACTTC. It yields the protein CASSKERGASYEQYF.

This clone has just one count. The chain links TRBV6-6 to TRBJ2-7; 11 bases map to TRBD1. Trimming removed 6 bases from V and 1 base from J; junction bases left unmatched: 5. Germline V gives CDR1 MNHNY, CDR2 SVGAGI (reference sequence). CDR3 length: 15 amino acids. The CDR3 region is CASREGTGGSYEQYF. For the CDR3, the DNA is TGTGCCAGCAGAGAAGGGACAGGGGGGTCCTACGAGCAGTACTTC.

V and J are TRBV1 and TRBJ1-1; TRBD1 is the table's D call and was not checked against the DNA. TRBV1 is described as a pseudogene. The length of the CDR3 is 14 residues. The CDR3 DNA reads as TGCACCAGCAGGGCAGGACAGGGGCCTGCTGAAGCTTTCTTT. Protein: CTSRAGQGPAEAFF.

The chain is built from TRBV4-2 and TRBJ1-2; D gene unclear. The CDR3 loop spans 15 amino acids. Germline V CDR1 and CDR2: LGHNA, YNFKEQ. Trimming stripped 1 base from V and 0 bases from J, with 9 bases between. CDR3 DNA: TGTGCCAGCAGCCAAGGCCCGCTAGCTAACTATGGCTACACCTTC. It is translated as CASSQGPLANYGYTF.

The chain combines TRBV15 with TRBJ2-1; the match to TRBD2 covers 10 bases. V shed 0 bases and J 4 bases; nucleotides not matched to a gene: 3. This CDR3 has 16 residues. The germline V gene has CDR1 LNHNV and CDR2 YYDKDF (reference sequence). The CDR3 region is CATSRELAGAYNEQFF. Here the CDR3 DNA reads TGTGCCACCAGCAGAGAGCTAGCGGGGGCATACAATGAGCAGTTCTTC.